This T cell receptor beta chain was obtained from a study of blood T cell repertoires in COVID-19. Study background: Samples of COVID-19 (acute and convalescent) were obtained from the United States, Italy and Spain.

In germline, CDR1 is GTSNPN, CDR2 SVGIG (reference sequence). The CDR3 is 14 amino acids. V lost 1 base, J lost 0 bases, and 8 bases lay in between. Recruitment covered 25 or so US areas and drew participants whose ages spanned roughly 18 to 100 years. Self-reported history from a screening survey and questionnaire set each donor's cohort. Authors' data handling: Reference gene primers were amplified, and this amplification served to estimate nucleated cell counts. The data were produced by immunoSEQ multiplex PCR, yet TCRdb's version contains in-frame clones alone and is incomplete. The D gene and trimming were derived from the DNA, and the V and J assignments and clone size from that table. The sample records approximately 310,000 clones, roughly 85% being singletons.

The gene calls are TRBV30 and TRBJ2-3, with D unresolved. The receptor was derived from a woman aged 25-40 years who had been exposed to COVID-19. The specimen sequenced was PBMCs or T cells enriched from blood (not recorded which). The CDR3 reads CAWSGMRSTDTQYF. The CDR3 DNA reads TGTGCCTGGAGTGGAATGCGGAGCACAGATACGCAGTATTTT.